These 19 T cell receptor beta chains were sequenced from one sample in a study of T cell responses to AZD1222 COVID-19 vaccine. Clones were read by immunoSEQ multiplex PCR, and TCRdb kept only the in-frame ones, dropping some. The sample holds about 140,000 clones; over 85% are singletons and the top ten take approximately 0.9%. Source: peripheral blood, taken on day 0 of MenACWY control vaccination. The receptors shown here come from an adult in good health.

The chain links TRBV11-2 to TRBJ2-5; 9 nucleotides match TRBD2. CDR3 length equals 15 residues. J was trimmed by 6 bases and V by 1 base; bases with no gene match: 6. The V gene's germline CDR1 is SGHAT and CDR2 FQNNGV. Here the CDR3 DNA reads TGTGCCAGCAGCTTAGTGGCGGGGGGGCAACAGACCCAGTACTTC. Protein sequence: CASSLVAGGQQTQYF.

A single count supports this clone. This rearrangement joins TRBV5-4 to TRBJ1-2; tentatively, D is TRBD1 (6 bases). Trimming took off 2 bases at V and 4 bases at J, with 12 bases between the two ends. The V gene's germline CDR1 is SGHNT and CDR2 YYREEE (reference sequence). The CDR3 totals 14 residues. Here the CDR3 DNA reads TGTGCCAGCAGCTTACAGGGTTCCGGCTATGGCTACACCTTC. Amino acid sequence: CASSLQGSGYGYTF.

The genes are TRBV19 and TRBJ2-4, with D perhaps TRBD1 or TRBD2 (5 bases each). There are 13 residues in the CDR3. Trimming pared 7 bases from V and 15 bases from J, leaving 22 bases between. Looked up from germline, CDR1 is LNHDA and CDR2 is SQIVND (reference sequence). The chain's CDR3 is CASNQAGTYGWYF. CDR3 DNA: TGTGCCAGTAACCAAGCCGGGACCTACGGCTGGTACTTC.

The rearrangement joins TRBV5-1 to TRBJ2-2; weak D call: TRBD2 (7 bases). The germline V and J ends were trimmed by 6 bases and 0 bases, with 15 bases remaining between them. Germline CDR1 reads SGHRS; CDR2 reads YFSETQ. The CDR3 extends over 16 amino acids. The CDR3 DNA is TGCGCCAGCACCCAGAGGGGGGGCGCGAACACCGGGGAGCTGTTTTTT. Its translation is CASTQRGGANTGELFF.

The chain carries TRBV7-9 and TRBJ1-5; D unclear. This CDR3 is built from 14 residues. The germline V gene has CDR1 SEHNR and CDR2 FQNEAQ (reference sequence). V was cut by 2 bases and J by 3 bases, with 8 bases left in between. The CDR3 here is CASSLTSNNQPQHF. The CDR3 region has the DNA TGTGCCAGCAGCTTAACCAGTAACAATCAGCCCCAGCATTTT.

In its sample, this clone was seen once. The chain is built from TRBV5-1 and TRBJ2-7; the match to TRBD1 covers 11 bases. CDR1 and CDR2 from the germline V gene are SGHRS and YFSETQ. This CDR3 region has 16 residues. The V segment lost 0 bases and the J segment 3 bases; nucleotides outside the gene matches: 5. The CDR3 here is CASSLDTGTGGYEQYF. The CDR3 nucleotides read TGCGCCAGCAGCTTGGATACAGGGACAGGGGGCTACGAGCAGTACTTC. Complete variable domain (other parts from reference TRBV5-1 and TRBJ2-7): KAGVTQTPRYLIKTRGQQVTLSCSPISGHRSVSWYQQTPGQGLQFLFEYFSETQRNKGNFPGRFSGRQFSNSRSEMNVSTLELGDSALYLCASSLDTGTGGYEQYFGPGTRLTVT.

The rearrangement joins TRBV4-1 to TRBJ1-5; D not certain. Trimming removed 4 bases from V and 0 bases from J, with 13 bases in between. Germline loops: CDR1 MGHRA, CDR2 YSYEKL. The CDR3 extends over 16 amino acids. CDR3: CASSPGGFYSNQPQHF. CDR3 nucleotide sequence: TGCGCCAGCAGCCCCGGAGGGTTTTATAGCAATCAGCCCCAGCATTTT.

V and J are TRBV5-1 and TRBJ2-7, with no clear D. With 3 bases removed from V and 2 bases from J, the gap between germline ends came to 15 bases. This CDR3 spans 15 amino acids. Germline V lookup: CDR1 SGHRS, CDR2 YFSETQ. CDR3 nucleotide sequence: TGCGCCAGCAGCTGGGGTTGGACGGCCACCTACGAGCAGTACTTC. This gives the protein CASSWGWTATYEQYF.

In this sample, this clone turned up once. The CDR3, as DNA: TGTGCCAGCAGCGTAGGGATTGTGAACACTGAAGCTTTCTTT. Translation: CASSVGIVNTEAFF. The chain carries TRBV9 and TRBJ1-1; D not certain. CDR1 SGDLS and CDR2 YYNGEE come from the germline V gene. The CDR3 consists of 14 residues. Trimming shortened V by 0 bases and J by 0 bases, and 6 bases separated the two germline ends.

The V and J genes are TRBV6-5 and TRBJ1-1; 8 positions match TRBD1. The CDR3 covers 15 residues. CDR1 is MNHEY, CDR2 SVGAGI, per germline. Trimming removed 4 bases from V and 3 bases from J; junction bases left unmatched: 7. The CDR3 region is CASSSRTGGDTEAFF. The CDR3 DNA follows: TGTGCCAGCAGTTCGCGTACAGGGGGGGACACTGAAGCTTTCTTT.

The V call is TRBV2, the J call TRBJ1-3; 9 nucleotides match TRBD1. Germline V CDR1 and CDR2: SNHLY, FYNNEI. The V and J ends lost 6 bases and 1 base, in that order; junction bases with no gene match: 4. The CDR3 length is 15 residues. The CDR3, as DNA: TGTGCCAGCAGAATGACAGGGGGGTCTGGAAACACCATATATTTT. Its translation is CASRMTGGSGNTIYF.

The chain is built from TRBV6-5 and TRBJ1-1; D gene ambiguous. The CDR3 covers 13 residues. Between the trimmed V and J ends, which lost 5 bases and 3 bases, there was a span of 10 bases. CDR1 is MNHEY, CDR2 SVGAGI, per germline. Written as DNA, the CDR3 is TGTGCCAGCAGTCCGGGTGGGCACACTGAAGCTTTCTTT. This translates into CASSPGGHTEAFF.

V usage is TRBV6-4 and J usage is TRBJ2-1, with D possibly TRBD2 on 6 matching bases. The V end was cut by 0 bases, the J end by 1 base, with 10 bases between. Germline lookup yields CDR1 MRHNA and CDR2 SNTAGT. The CDR3 runs to 16 residues. The CDR3 loop is CASSDSVGGSYNEQFF. CDR3 bases: TGTGCCAGCAGTGACTCAGTGGGAGGTTCCTACAATGAGCAGTTCTTC.

V gene TRBV6-6 combines with J gene TRBJ1-1, with D possibly being TRBD1 (5 bases). This CDR3 spans 13 amino acids. CDR1 and CDR2 (germline): MNHNY, SVGAGI (reference sequence). The V end lost 7 bases, the J end lost 1 base, and 10 bases lay between the germline ends. The CDR3 nucleotides read TGTGCCAGCACCCCGAGGGGGAACACTGAAGCTTTCTTT. The encoded protein is CASTPRGNTEAFF.

This chain joins TRBV19 and TRBJ1-2; a weak D match, TRBD1 (6 bases). Per the germline V gene, CDR1 is LNHDA and CDR2 is SQIVND (reference sequence). Trimming stripped 5 bases from V and 8 bases from J, with 15 bases between. The CDR3 length is 13 residues. This CDR3 is CASSVSGARGYTF. The CDR3 DNA reads as TGTGCCAGTAGTGTATCGGGGGCGCGAGGCTACACCTTC. Together with reference TRBV19 and TRBJ1-2, the CDR3 gives the full variable domain: DGGITQSPKYLFRKEGQNVTLSCEQNLNHDAMYWYRQDPGQGLRLIYYSQIVNDFQKGDIAEGYSVSREKKESFPLTVTSAQKNPTAFYLCASSVSGARGYTFGSGTRLTVV.

The chain employs TRBV7-2 and TRBJ1-2; 11 nucleotides align to TRBD1. J lost 3 bases, V lost 5 bases, and 5 bases had no gene match. CDR1 and CDR2 from the germline V gene are SGHTA and FQGNSA. This CDR3 comprises 15 residues. The CDR3 reads CASSPRTGGDYGYTF. CDR3 nucleotides: TGTGCCAGCAGCCCCCGGACAGGGGGCGACTATGGCTACACCTTC.

The chain links TRBV2 to TRBJ1-1; D is unresolved. The germline CDR1 and CDR2 sequences are SNHLY and FYNNEI. The CDR3 consists of 14 residues. The germline V and J ends were trimmed by 0 bases and 6 bases, with 11 bases remaining between them. CDR3 loop: CASSEAGFVAEAFF. The CDR3 DNA follows: TGTGCCAGCAGTGAAGCGGGTTTCGTCGCTGAAGCTTTCTTT.

As to this clone: One junction end disagrees with the germline gene, perhaps due to a read error. J is TRBJ1-1 and V is TRBV25-1; 7 nucleotides align to TRBD1. The CDR3 sequence is 11 residues long. Germline V lookup: CDR1 MGHDK, CDR2 SYGVNS. This CDR3 is CASSEGDRLFF. Here the CDR3 DNA reads TGTGCCAGCAGTGAGGGGGACAGACTCTTTTTT.

CDR3: CASSGQSRGPYTF. The CDR3 DNA reads TGTGCCAGCAGCGGACAGAGCCGCGGACCCTACACCTTC. The chain carries TRBV14 and TRBJ1-2, with D maybe TRBD1 (6 bases). This CDR3 is 13 amino acids long. CDR1 SGHDN and CDR2 FVKESK come from the germline V gene. Trimming stripped 5 bases from V and 10 bases from J, with 17 bases between. The full variable domain, its missing parts supplied by reference TRBV14 and TRBJ1-2, is EAGVTQFPSHSVIEKGQTVTLRCDPISGHDNLYWYRRVMGKEIKFLLHFVKESKQDESGMPNNRFLAERTGGTYSTLKVQPAELEDSGVYFCASSGQSRGPYTFGSGTRLTVV.